This is a list of T cell receptor beta chains from one sample in a study of CD8 T cells in ankylosing spondylitis. TCRdb called the 5' RACE reads again in MiXCR, with one record for every CDR3 protein. The data contain 250,000 or so distinct CDR3 sequences, 18% of them singletons. Sequencing used blood, either unsorted or a sorted T cell fraction (not recorded which). All receptors come from a male donor with ankylosing spondylitis or in good health (not recorded which). Each CDR3 is given with its conserved first and last residue. The D gene is left open where the match is weak. Expanded clones are given a class, and other clones once, few, many or no size at all.

D: .
size: .
J: TRBJ2-1
length: 13
V: TRBV27
CDR3: CASSPRLDNEQFF
DNA: TGTGCCAGCAGTCCCCGACTAGACAATGAGCAGTTCTTC

D: TRBD2
size: .
J: TRBJ2-7
length: 13
V: TRBV29-1
CDR3: CSVIAGEGYEQYF
DNA: TGCAGCGTCATAGCGGGAGAGGGGTACGAGCAGTACTTC

D: TRBD2
size: many
J: TRBJ2-1
length: 15
V: TRBV7-3
CDR3: CASSLGLAFGNEQFF
DNA: TGTGCCAGCAGCTTAGGACTAGCGTTCGGCAATGAGCAGTTCTTC

D: TRBD1
size: .
J: TRBJ2-3
length: 15
V: TRBV7-8
CDR3: CASSLPGTVTDTQYF
DNA: TGTGCCAGCAGCTTACCCGGGACAGTCACAGATACGCAGTATTTT

D: TRBD1
size: few
J: TRBJ2-5
length: 14
V: TRBV6-5
CDR3: CASSYPDRDETQYF
DNA: TGTGCCAGCAGTTACCCAGACAGGGATGAGACCCAGTACTTC

D: TRBD2
size: .
J: TRBJ2-7
length: 18
V: TRBV7-8
CDR3: CASVLAGTSGNSGYEQYF
DNA: TGTGCCAGCGTCCTGGCGGGGACTAGCGGGAATTCGGGCTACGAGCAGTACTTC

D: .
size: few
J: TRBJ1-1
length: 15
V: TRBV4-1
CDR3: CASSQEVVETEKAFF
DNA: TGCGCCAGCAGCCAAGAGGTGGTCGAGACAGAAAAAGCTTTCTTT

D: .
size: .
J: TRBJ2-1
length: 17
V: TRBV14
CDR3: CASSQGLANPSYNEQFF
DNA: TGTGCCAGCAGCCAAGGGCTGGCAAATCCCTCCTACAATGAGCAGTTCTTC

D: .
size: few
J: TRBJ1-1
length: 13
V: TRBV14
CDR3: CASSQDENTEAFF
DNA: TGTGCCAGCAGCCAAGACGAGAACACTGAAGCTTTCTTT

D: TRBD2
size: .
J: TRBJ2-1
length: 15
V: TRBV27
CDR3: CASSLGTSGREEQFF
DNA: TGTGCCAGCAGTTTAGGGACTAGCGGGAGAGAAGAGCAGTTCTTC

D: .
size: .
J: TRBJ2-6
length: 16
V: TRBV2
CDR3: CASSETATPGANVLTF
DNA: TGTGCCAGCAGTGAGACAGCCACCCCTGGGGCCAACGTCCTGACTTTC

D: TRBD2
size: few
J: TRBJ2-4
length: 19
V: TRBV29-1
CDR3: CSVEMGTSLSGTLENIQYF
DNA: TGCAGCGTTGAAATGGGGACTAGCCTGAGTGGGACCCTGGAAAACATTCAGTACTTC

D: .
size: few
J: TRBJ1-1
length: 16
V: TRBV9
CDR3: CASSVGAGTMNTEAFF
DNA: TGTGCCAGCAGCGTAGGTGCAGGGACTATGAACACTGAAGCTTTCTTT

D: TRBD2
size: few
J: TRBJ2-4
length: 14
V: TRBV12-3/TRBV12-4
CDR3: CASSLTGGSDIQYF
DNA: TGTGCCAGCAGTTTAACTGGCGGGAGTGACATTCAGTACTTC

D: .
size: many
J: TRBJ1-5
length: 16
V: TRBV12-3/TRBV12-4
CDR3: CASSEGGAGSNQPQHF
DNA: TGTGCCAGCAGCGAGGGGGGTGCGGGTAGCAATCAGCCCCAGCATTTT

D: .
size: .
J: TRBJ1-1
length: 16
V: TRBV7-8
CDR3: CASSLEFYGMNTEAFF
DNA: TGTGCCAGCAGCTTAGAGTTTTATGGGATGAACACTGAAGCTTTCTTT

D: .
size: .
J: TRBJ1-5
length: 16
V: TRBV5-6
CDR3: CASSTQEESPNQPQHF
DNA: TGTGCCAGCAGCACCCAGGAGGAGAGTCCTAATCAGCCCCAGCATTTT

D: .
size: .
J: TRBJ2-5
length: 14
V: TRBV2
CDR3: CASSDRGEQETQYF
DNA: TGTGCCAGCAGTGATAGGGGAGAACAAGAGACCCAGTACTTC

D: .
size: many
J: TRBJ1-5
length: 16
V: TRBV5-5
CDR3: CASSLADRGWNQPQHF
DNA: TGTGCCAGCAGCTTGGCAGATCGGGGGTGGAATCAGCCCCAGCATTTT

D: .
size: .
J: TRBJ2-1
length: 13
V: TRBV4-2
CDR3: CASSQDGANEQFF
DNA: TGTGCCAGCAGCCAAGACGGGGCAAATGAGCAGTTCTTC

D: TRBD1
size: .
J: TRBJ2-1
length: 17
V: TRBV27
CDR3: CASSSRQGEIFFNEQFF
DNA: TGTGCCAGCAGCTCTCGACAGGGGGAGATCTTTTTCAATGAGCAGTTCTTC

D: .
size: .
J: TRBJ2-5
length: 12
V: TRBV9
CDR3: CASSTHQETQYF
DNA: TGTGCCAGCAGCACCCACCAAGAGACCCAGTACTTC

D: TRBD2
size: few
J: TRBJ2-5
length: 15
V: TRBV6-5
CDR3: CASSWLAGSQETQYF
DNA: TGTGCCAGCAGTTGGCTAGCGGGAAGCCAAGAGACCCAGTACTTC